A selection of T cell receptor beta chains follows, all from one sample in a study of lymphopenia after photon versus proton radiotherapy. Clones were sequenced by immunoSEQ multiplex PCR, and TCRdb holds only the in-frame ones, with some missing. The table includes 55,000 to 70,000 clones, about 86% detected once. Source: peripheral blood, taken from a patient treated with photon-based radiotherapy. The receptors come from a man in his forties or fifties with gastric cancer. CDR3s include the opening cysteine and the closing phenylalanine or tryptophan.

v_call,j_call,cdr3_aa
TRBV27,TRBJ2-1,CASSLTGPEDEQFF
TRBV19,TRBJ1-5,CASSRGLGNQPQHF
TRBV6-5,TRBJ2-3,CASRDTTTSTDTQYF
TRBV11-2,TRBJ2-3,CASSRGRGGLFTDTQYF
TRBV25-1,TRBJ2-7,CASSEPGVEQYF
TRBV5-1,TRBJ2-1,CASRRSGGNNNEQFF
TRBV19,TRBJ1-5,CASSNPVGSYSNQPQHF
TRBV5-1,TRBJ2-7,CASSLVQGNTISYEQYF
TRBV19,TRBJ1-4,CASTAGGVGNEKLFF
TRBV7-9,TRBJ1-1,CASSLIYGGEGTEAFF
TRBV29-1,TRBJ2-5,CSVVTGLEQETQYF
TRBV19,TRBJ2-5,CASSINQGLKTQYF
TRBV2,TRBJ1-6,CASSTGTNNSPLHF
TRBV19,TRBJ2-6,CASSILPSGANVLTF
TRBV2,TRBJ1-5,CASTSSRTGAQPQHF
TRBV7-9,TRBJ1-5,CASSRTGQGNQPQHF
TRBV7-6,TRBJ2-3,CASSFQGTDTQYF
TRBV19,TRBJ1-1,CASSIGPQDTEAFF
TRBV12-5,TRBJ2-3,CASGLVQGLGGGSDTQYF
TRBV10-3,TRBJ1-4,CAISERATGPTNEKLFF
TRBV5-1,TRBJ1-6,CASSLAEGLSPLHF
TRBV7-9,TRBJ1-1,CASSPLAKGATEAFF
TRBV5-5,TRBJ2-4,CASSFGGAKNIQYF
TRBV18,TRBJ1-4,CASSPPRPFNEKLFF
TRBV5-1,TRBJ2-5,CASSLVAGRGQETQYF
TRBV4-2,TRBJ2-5,CASSPAGGSQETQYF
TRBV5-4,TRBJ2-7,CASSQVGAHEQYF
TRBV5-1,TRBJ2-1,CASTWTSGGAYEQFF
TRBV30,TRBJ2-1,CAWSVRADNEQFF
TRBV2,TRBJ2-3,CASRDRVSTDTQYF
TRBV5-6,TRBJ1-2,CASSLAPRDYGYTF
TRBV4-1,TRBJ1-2,CASSQLWDRGYGYTF
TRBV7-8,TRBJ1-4,CASSLGLNKEKLFF
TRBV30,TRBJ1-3,CAWSNSGNTIYF
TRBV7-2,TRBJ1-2,CASHSGGGGYTF
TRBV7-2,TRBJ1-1,CASTGGGAEAFF
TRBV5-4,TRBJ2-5,CASSLPWTSGVQETQYF
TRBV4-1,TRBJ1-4,CASSPEAWAPTEKLFF
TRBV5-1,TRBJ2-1,CASSVIPATGNNEQFF
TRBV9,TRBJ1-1,CASSKDREGLAFF
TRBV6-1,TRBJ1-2,CASETGPLKNYGYTF
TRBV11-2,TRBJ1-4,CASSLGGHEKLFF
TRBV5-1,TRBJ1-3,CASSLDGRGGNTIYF
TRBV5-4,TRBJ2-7,CASSLVQGYEQYF
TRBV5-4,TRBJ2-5,CAGSLGTQETQYF
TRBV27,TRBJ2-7,CASSPSGYEQYF
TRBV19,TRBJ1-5,CASSMSPGGSNQPQHF
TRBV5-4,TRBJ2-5,CASRGEVQETQYF
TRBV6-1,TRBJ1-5,CASSEGSHSNQPQHF
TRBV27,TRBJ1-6,CASSLNQGRGSPLHF
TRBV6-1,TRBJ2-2,CASSEIWVGGELFF
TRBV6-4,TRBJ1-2,CASTPEGGSYGYTF
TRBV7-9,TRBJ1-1,CASSSGTGYTEAFF
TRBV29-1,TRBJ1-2,CSARDGGNYGYTF
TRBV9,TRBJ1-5,CASSAAPEARQPQHF
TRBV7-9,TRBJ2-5,CASSLGDRGHQETQYF
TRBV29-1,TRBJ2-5,CSVWSSGETQYF